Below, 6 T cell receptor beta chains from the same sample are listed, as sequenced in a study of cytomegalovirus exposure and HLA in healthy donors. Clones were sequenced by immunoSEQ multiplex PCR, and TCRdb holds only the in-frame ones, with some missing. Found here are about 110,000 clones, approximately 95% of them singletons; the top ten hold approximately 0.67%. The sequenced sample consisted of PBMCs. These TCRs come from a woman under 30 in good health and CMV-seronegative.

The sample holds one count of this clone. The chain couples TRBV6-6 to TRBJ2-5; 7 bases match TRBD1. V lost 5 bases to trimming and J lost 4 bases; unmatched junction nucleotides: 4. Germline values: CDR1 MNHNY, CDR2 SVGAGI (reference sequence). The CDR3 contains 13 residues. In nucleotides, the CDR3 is TGTGCCAGCAGTATCCCAGGGGGAGAGACCCAGTACTTC. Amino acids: CASSIPGGETQYF.

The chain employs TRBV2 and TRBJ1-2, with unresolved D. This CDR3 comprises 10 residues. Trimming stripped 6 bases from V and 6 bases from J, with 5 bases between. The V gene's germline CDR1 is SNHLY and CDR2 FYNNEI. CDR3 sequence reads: CASRADGYTF. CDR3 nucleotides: TGTGCCAGCAGAGCGGATGGCTACACCTTC.

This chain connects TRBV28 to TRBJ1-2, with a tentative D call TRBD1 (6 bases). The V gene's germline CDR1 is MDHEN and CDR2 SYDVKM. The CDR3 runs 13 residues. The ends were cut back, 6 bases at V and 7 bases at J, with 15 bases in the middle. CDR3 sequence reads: CASSWRGGSGYTF. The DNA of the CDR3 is TGTGCCAGCAGCTGGAGGGGGGGAAGTGGCTACACCTTC.

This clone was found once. The CDR3 region has the DNA TGTGCCAGCAGTGAAGGGGACTGGGGGACTTACGAGCAGTACTTC. It yields the protein CASSEGDWGTYEQYF. The chain couples TRBV6-1 to TRBJ2-7, with a tentative D call TRBD2 (6 bases). The CDR3 covers 15 residues. Germline V gene sequence: CDR1 MNHNS, CDR2 SASEGT. V was clipped by 1 base and J by 4 bases, with 14 bases between them.

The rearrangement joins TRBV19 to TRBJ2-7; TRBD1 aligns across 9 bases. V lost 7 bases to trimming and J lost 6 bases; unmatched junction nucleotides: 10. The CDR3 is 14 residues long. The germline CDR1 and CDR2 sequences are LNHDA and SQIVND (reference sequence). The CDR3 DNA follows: TGTGCCAGTACCCAGACAGGGGGTATCCCCGAGCAGTACTTC. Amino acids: CASTQTGGIPEQYF.

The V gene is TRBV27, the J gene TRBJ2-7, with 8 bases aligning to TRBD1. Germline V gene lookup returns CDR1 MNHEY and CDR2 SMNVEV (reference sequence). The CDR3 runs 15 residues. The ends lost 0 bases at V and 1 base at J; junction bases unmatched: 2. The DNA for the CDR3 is TGTGCCAGCAGTTTATCAGACAGGGGATCCTACGAGCAGTACTTC. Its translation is CASSLSDRGSYEQYF.